Presented here are 21 T cell receptor beta chains from one specimen sequenced in a study of blood T cell repertoires in COVID-19. TCRdb's table, derived via immunoSEQ multiplex PCR, lists solely in-frame clones and lacks some. The sample records about 140,000 clones, under 85% being singletons. Sequencing was done on a sample of peripheral blood. These receptor sequences come from a man aged 50 to 60 with active or convalescent COVID-19.

This chain links TRBV19 with TRBJ2-7; 9 bases fit TRBD1. V shed 4 bases and J 2 bases; nucleotides not matched to a gene: 6. This CDR3 is 15 amino acids long. From germline, CDR1 is LNHDA and CDR2 SQIVND (reference sequence). The CDR3 coding sequence is TGTGCCAGTAGTACTAAGGGACAGGGCACCTACGAGCAGTACTTC. It is translated as CASSTKGQGTYEQYF.

The chain has TRBV28 and TRBJ2-1; no clear D gene. The length of the CDR3 is 13 residues. Looked up from germline, CDR1 is MDHEN and CDR2 is SYDVKM. V gave up 2 bases and J gave up 5 bases, with 7 bases separating them. CDR3 sequence: CASSLPFHNEQFF. The CDR3 DNA follows: TGTGCCAGCAGTTTACCCTTCCACAATGAGCAGTTCTTC.

This clone was found a few times. The V call is TRBV28, the J call TRBJ2-5; weak D call: TRBD2 (5 bases). Germline V gene data show CDR1 as MDHEN and CDR2 as SYDVKM. The germline V and J ends were trimmed by 6 bases and 4 bases, with 18 bases remaining between them. This CDR3 region has 15 residues. The DNA of the CDR3 is TGTGCCAGCAGCCCTCCGGGATCGCGGGCAGAGACCCAGTACTTC. Its translation is CASSPPGSRAETQYF. The variable domain in full, completed from reference TRBV28 and TRBJ2-5, reads DVKVTQSSRYLVKRTGEKVFLECVQDMDHENMFWYRQDPGLGLRLIYFSYDVKMKEKGDIPEGYSVSREKKERFSLILESASTNQTSMYLCASSPPGSRAETQYFGPGTRLLVL.

The CDR3, as DNA: TGTGCCAGCAGTTTAGCGAGAAACGAGCAGTACTTC. It yields the protein CASSLARNEQYF. The gene calls are TRBV12-3 or TRBV12-4 and TRBJ2-7; D is ambiguous. Trimming removed 0 bases at V and 5 bases at J, with 5 bases between. The CDR3 has 12 amino acids.

The chain has TRBV4-1 and TRBJ1-1; 7 nucleotides match TRBD1. V lost 1 base to trimming and J lost 6 bases; unmatched junction nucleotides: 8. The CDR3 runs 15 residues. Germline V gene sequence: CDR1 MGHRA, CDR2 YSYEKL. In nucleotides, the CDR3 is TGCGCCAGCAGCCAAGTGGGGCCGACAGGGCCTGAAGCTTTCTTT. As protein: CASSQVGPTGPEAFF.

This clone was counted at least ten times. The rearrangement joins TRBV27 to TRBJ2-7; D gene ambiguous. The CDR3 runs 14 residues. V gave up 3 bases and J gave up 0 bases, with 9 bases separating them. Per the germline V gene, CDR1 is MNHEY and CDR2 is SMNVEV (reference sequence). This CDR3 reads CASSFFAASYEQYF. The CDR3 bases are TGTGCCAGCAGTTTCTTTGCGGCCTCCTACGAGCAGTACTTC.

The chain links TRBV5-4 to TRBJ2-5; 7 nucleotides match TRBD2. In germline, CDR1 is SGHNT, CDR2 YYREEE (reference sequence). The CDR3 runs to 13 residues. Trimming cost V 3 bases and J 3 bases; bases outside gene matches: 2. The DNA for the CDR3 is TGTGCCAGCAGCTCCGGACTAGAAGAGACCCAGTACTTC. This gives the protein CASSSGLEETQYF.

The genes are TRBV7-6 and TRBJ2-1; D is possibly TRBD1 (5 bases). V lost 1 base, J lost 5 bases, and 12 bases lay in between. CDR3 size: 15 residues. From germline, CDR1 is SGHVS and CDR2 FNYEAQ. As DNA, the CDR3 is TGTGCCAGCAGCTTAGAGGGGTCCAGGGACAATGAGCAGTTCTTC. Amino acids: CASSLEGSRDNEQFF.

The chain has TRBV5-8 and TRBJ1-1, with 7 bases fitting TRBD1. Germline assignment: CDR1 SGHTS and CDR2 YDEGEE. V gave up 4 bases and J gave up 8 bases; unmatched junction bases: 8. The CDR3 sequence is 13 residues long. The CDR3 is CASSIDRENEAFF. CDR3 in DNA: TGTGCCAGCAGCATCGACAGGGAGAACGAAGCTTTCTTT. The complete variable domain, with remaining parts taken from reference TRBV5-8 and TRBJ1-1, reads EAGVTQSPTHLIKTRGQQATLRCSPISGHTSVYWYQQALGLGLQFLLWYDEGEERNRGNFPPRFSGRQFPNYSSELNVNALELEDSALYLCASSIDRENEAFFGQGTRLTVV.

The DNA for the CDR3 is TGTGCCAGTAGTATTTTAGGGACAGGTTCCGGCACCGGGGAGCTGTTTTTT. Its protein is CASSILGTGSGTGELFF. The V gene is TRBV19, the J gene TRBJ2-2; 8 positions match TRBD1. Germline V gene lookup returns CDR1 LNHDA and CDR2 SQIVND (reference sequence). The V and J ends lost 3 bases and 4 bases, in that order; junction bases with no gene match: 10. CDR3 length: 17 residues.

The V and J genes are TRBV6-1 and TRBJ1-5; the D gene is possibly TRBD1 (5 bases). CDR3 length: 15 residues. V lost 0 bases to trimming and J lost 6 bases, with 12 bases between them. The germline V gene encodes CDR1 MNHNS and CDR2 SASEGT. The CDR3 coding sequence is TGTGCCAGCAGTGAAGCGGTGGGGGGAAGTCAGCCCCAGCATTTT. It is translated as CASSEAVGGSQPQHF.

V gene TRBV27 combines with J gene TRBJ1-2; D is undetermined. Trimming shortened V by 6 bases and J by 3 bases, and 8 bases separated the two germline ends. CDR1 and CDR2 (germline): MNHEY, SMNVEV (reference sequence). The length of the CDR3 is 12 residues. The CDR3 region has the DNA TGTGCCAGCAGAAAAGAGGACTATGGCTACACCTTC. It codes for CASRKEDYGYTF.

The rearrangement joins TRBV7-3 to TRBJ2-1; TRBD2 matches 11 bases. V was pared by 5 bases and J by 4 bases, with 7 bases of the junction left unmatched. The germline V gene has CDR1 SGHTA and CDR2 FQGTGA. This CDR3 spans 16 amino acids. The chain's CDR3 is CASSITIAGGYNEQFF. The CDR3 DNA sequence: TGTGCCAGCAGCATCACCATAGCGGGAGGGTACAATGAGCAGTTCTTC. The variable domain in full, completed from reference TRBV7-3 and TRBJ2-1, reads GAGVSQTPSNKVTEKGKYVELRCDPISGHTALYWYRQSLGQGPEFLIYFQGTGAADDSGLPNDRFFAVRPEGSVSTLKIQRTERGDSAVYLCASSITIAGGYNEQFFGPGTRLTVL.

This chain links TRBV7-2 with TRBJ2-1; 11 bases agree with TRBD2. Germline V gene sequence: CDR1 SGHTA, CDR2 FQGNSA. The CDR3 contains 17 residues. Germline trimming cut 3 bases from V and 9 bases from J; bases unmatched to any gene: 13. This CDR3 is CASSLPLVAGGPGEQFF. The CDR3 nucleotides are TGTGCCAGCAGCTTGCCCCTTGTAGCGGGAGGGCCGGGTGAGCAGTTCTTC.

This sequence joins TRBV28 and TRBJ1-2; D remains unclear. In germline, CDR1 is MDHEN, CDR2 SYDVKM. CDR3 length: 11 amino acids. The V gene lost 6 bases and the J gene lost 4 bases, with 6 bases spanning the gap. CDR3 in amino acids: CASSPGYGYTF. In DNA, the CDR3 is TGTGCCAGCAGCCCGGGCTATGGCTACACCTTC.

The chain employs TRBV5-4 and TRBJ2-7; possible D gene TRBD1, 6 bases. The CDR3 is 14 residues long. Germline values: CDR1 SGHNT, CDR2 YYREEE (reference sequence). Trimming took off 0 bases at V and 7 bases at J, with 14 bases between the two ends. The CDR3 sequence is CASSLGGPRGEQYF. CDR3 sequence (DNA): TGTGCCAGCAGCTTGGGTGGACCGAGGGGGGAGCAGTACTTC.

This chain uses TRBV15 with TRBJ2-5, with 12 bases identical to TRBD1. The CDR3 length is 18 residues. V shed 0 bases and J 5 bases; nucleotides not matched to a gene: 10. Germline V gene sequence: CDR1 LNHNV, CDR2 YYDKDF (reference sequence). DNA of the CDR3: TGTGCCACCAGCAGAGATTACCCCGGGACAGGGGGCGGGGAGACCCAGTACTTC. Translation: CATSRDYPGTGGGETQYF.

The J gene is TRBJ2-1, the V gene TRBV28; D gene ambiguous. Germline values: CDR1 MDHEN, CDR2 SYDVKM. With 4 bases removed from V and 5 bases from J, the gap between germline ends came to 9 bases. CDR3 length: 13 residues. The CDR3 reads CASSSRNDNEQFF. The CDR3 DNA is TGTGCCAGCAGTTCGCGGAATGACAATGAGCAGTTCTTC.

This clone appeared a single time. Other DNA sequences in this specimen translate into the identical CDR3. This chain's CDR3 is CASLGGDTEAFF. The CDR3 nucleotides read TGTGCCAGCCTTGGGGGGGACACTGAAGCTTTCTTT. This sequence joins TRBV11-2 and TRBJ1-1, with D perhaps matching TRBD1 (5 bases). CDR1 is SGHAT and CDR2 is FQNNGV in the germline V gene. The CDR3 is made up of 12 amino acids. V dropped 8 bases and J dropped 3 bases, with 10 bases sitting between them.

The rearrangement uses TRBV7-9 and TRBJ1-1; maybe TRBD1 (5 bases). The CDR3 extends over 15 amino acids. V lost 8 bases, J lost 1 base, and 17 bases lay in between. Looked up from germline, CDR1 is SEHNR and CDR2 is FQNEAQ (reference sequence). CDR3 DNA: TGTGCCAGCCGGCCCCTGCAGGGATCGAACACTGAAGCTTTCTTT. The encoded protein is CASRPLQGSNTEAFF.

The chain couples TRBV6-5 to TRBJ2-5; D not certain. V was cut by 7 bases and J by 1 base, with 10 bases left in between. The CDR3 extends over 13 amino acids. Per the germline V gene, CDR1 is MNHEY and CDR2 is SVGAGI. The CDR3, as DNA: TGTGCCAGCACGCGGAGCATCCAAGAGACCCAGTACTTC. Translated, it gives CASTRSIQETQYF.